This T cell receptor beta chain is drawn from a study of cytomegalovirus exposure and HLA in healthy donors. Study-level information: A later analysis reported the 90 to 150 validation repertoires used the same platform as the roughly 670 first-cohort repertoires.

Study-wide points: It was confirmed in vitro that a few of the CMV-associated chains were specific for CMV antigens.

While the first cohort had fewer than 850 subjects, the donors belonged to the separate validation cohort of roughly 130 subjects. This clone was seen once. The antigen remains unidentified. The CDR3 consists of 15 residues. CDR1 and CDR2 from the germline V gene are SNHLY and FYNNEI. With 3 bases clipped from V and 9 bases from J, the junction kept 7 bases outside the gene matches. Only in-frame clones appear in the TCRdb table, and some are missing; sequencing was by immunoSEQ multiplex PCR. The sample shows about 250,000 clones, approximately 84% of them seen only once. This chain connects TRBV2 to TRBJ2-1, with 11 bases matching TRBD2. Sequencing was done on a sample of PBMCs. The receptor was isolated from a man aged 18 to 30 in good health and CMV-seropositive. The CDR3 region is CASSDTLAGVFEQFF. DNA of the CDR3: TGTGCCAGCAGTGATACACTAGCGGGAGTGTTTGAGCAGTTCTTC. Together with reference TRBV2 and TRBJ2-1, the CDR3 gives the full variable domain: EPEVTQTPSHQVTQMGQEVILRCVPISNHLYFYWYRQILGQKVEFLVSFYNNEISEKSEIFDDQFSVERPDGSNFTLKIRSTKLEDSAMYFCASSDTLAGVFEQFFGPGTRLTVL.